The T cell receptor beta chain described here comes from a study (dated by TCRdb to the early 2010s). Taken from the germline V gene, the CDR1 and CDR2 loops are MNHEY and SVGEGT. The CDR3 runs 14 residues from the cysteine to the phenylalanine. Only the CDR3 part of the read is kept: 42 bases, read in frame from the first base. The junction shows trimming of 8 bases on V and 8 bases on J, plus 21 bases between the germline ends. Sequencing instrument: Illumina Genome Analyzer IIx. The public sequencing data were trimmed at Q25 with fastp and processed into clonotypes with MiXCR by TCRdb, which kept only in-frame beta chains. Rows are combined by CDR3 protein, so each entry shows the most common genes and DNA. The sample contains around 15,000 distinct CDR3 sequences, around 35% of them found a single time. The ten largest clones capture 15% to 20% of the sample. This clonotype was recorded many times. What antigen it recognizes has not been identified. No base quality information exists; no much larger clone differs at one position.

This receptor was identified in a human donor. What was sequenced was blood. The sequence links TRBV6-2 or TRBV6-3 to TRBJ1-2; matching of 6 bases hints at TRBD1 as the D gene. The CDR3 amino acid sequence is: CASGYNNRAEGYTF. The DNA sequence reads TGTGCCAGCGGATACAACAACAGGGCGGAAGGCTACACCTTC.